One sample yielded the 8 T cell receptor beta chains listed below, sequenced in a study of T-cell memory formation after mild COVID-19. TCRdb called the 5' RACE reads again in MiXCR, with one record for every CDR3 protein. The profile covers more than 300,000 distinct CDR3 sequences, with roughly 13% appearing a single time and about 24% taken by the ten largest. What was sequenced was PBMCs or a T cell subset sorted from them (not recorded which). The receptors stem from a young man who had mild COVID-19 (a few samples of this study predate the infection). Cell type and time point are not known.

The CDR3 bases are TGTGCCAGCAGTGATTGGGGAGGCCATGAGCAGTTCTTC. Its protein is CASSDWGGHEQFF. The V call is TRBV6-4, the J call TRBJ2-1, with D possibly matching TRBD2 (6 bases). Per the germline V gene, CDR1 is MRHNA and CDR2 is SNTAGT. There are 13 residues in the CDR3. V lost 3 bases, J lost 8 bases, and 11 bases lay in between.

In its sample, this clonotype was seen a few times. V and J are TRBV7-9 and TRBJ2-3; perhaps TRBD2 as D (6 bases). Trimming took off 2 bases at V and 1 base at J, with 13 bases between the two ends. The CDR3 is 16 amino acids. Germline V gene lookup returns CDR1 SEHNR and CDR2 FQNEAQ (reference sequence). The CDR3 nucleotides read TGTGCCAGCAGCTTAACGGCTAGCGCGGGCACAGATACGCAGTATTTT. Protein product: CASSLTASAGTDTQYF.

There are a few counts of this clonotype. For the CDR3, the DNA is TGTGCCAGCAGTTTATACGCAGGGGGCGCGGGCAATCAGCCCCAGCATTTT. This encodes CASSLYAGGAGNQPQHF. The V gene is TRBV27, the J gene TRBJ1-5; 8 positions agree with TRBD1. The CDR3 is 17 amino acids. Germline-derived CDR1 and CDR2 are MNHEY and SMNVEV (reference sequence). V dropped 1 base and J dropped 2; count of bases not matched to a gene: 7.

This clonotype was recorded many times. This chain connects TRBV4-1 to TRBJ1-4; 12 nucleotides agree with TRBD1. V lost 5 bases and J lost 2; bases outside the gene matches: 9. Germline CDR1 and CDR2: MGHRA and YSYEKL. The CDR3 length is 18 residues. The CDR3 nucleotides read TGCGCCAGCAGCGCCGGGACAGGGGGCTGGAAGACTAATGAAAAACTGTTTTTT. Residues: CASSAGTGGWKTNEKLFF.

This clonotype was seen a few times. The chain uses TRBV7-3 and TRBJ2-7, with TRBD2 matching 7 bases. Germline V gives CDR1 SGHTA, CDR2 FQGTGA. V was clipped by 2 bases and J by 7 bases; unmatched bases: 11. CDR3 length: 15 residues. CDR3 bases: TGTGCCAGCAGCTTAGATGCTGCGGGGGAGGGAGAGCAGTACGTC. Its translation is CASSLDAAGEGEQYV.

The chain uses TRBV7-8 and TRBJ1-6; 7 bases match TRBD1. CDR1 is SGHVS, CDR2 FQNEAQ, per germline. This CDR3 has 15 residues. V lost 5 bases to trimming and J lost 7 bases; unmatched junction nucleotides: 8. In DNA, the CDR3 is TGTGCCAGCAGCCCCCGGGACAGCCAAAATTCACCCCTCCACTTT. Protein product: CASSPRDSQNSPLHF.

Ten or more counts support this clonotype. The chain uses TRBV28 and TRBJ2-3, with 9 nucleotides matching TRBD2. Unmatched junction bases numbered 10, after V lost 5 bases and J lost 4 bases. CDR3 length: 16 residues. Germline V gene sequence: CDR1 MDHEN, CDR2 SYDVKM. In DNA form, the CDR3 reads TGTGCCAGCAGTCCACAGCTAGCGGGGAGTTCAGATACGCAGTATTTT. Protein: CASSPQLAGSSDTQYF.

The chain has TRBV5-1 and TRBJ2-2; D unresolved. Germline V gives CDR1 SGHRS, CDR2 YFSETQ. Trimming left V 6 bases short and J 3 bases short, with 9 bases between. This CDR3 is built from 13 residues. Here the CDR3 reads CASKVGYTGELFF. CDR3 bases: TGCGCCAGCAAAGTGGGATACACCGGGGAGCTGTTTTTT.